The T cell receptor (beta chain) under discussion was sequenced for a study of CD8+ T cells in alopecia areata (dated by TCRdb to the late 2010s). For the wider study: In both human patients and the C3H/HeJ mouse model, the study applied high-throughput TCRbeta sequencing to look at T cell clonal expansion in alopecia areata. immunoSEQ multiplex PCR using 35 Vbeta forward primers and 13 Jbeta reverse primers was used to amplify TCRbeta CDR3 regions. Scalp clonality was compared across normal scalp (n=4), patchy alopecia areata scalp (n=8), and alopecia totalis/universalis scalp (n=8). Scalp tissue and sorted CD4+ and CD8+ peripheral blood T cells from patchy and totalis/universalis alopecia areata patients and from healthy controls were covered by human TCRbeta sequencing. RNA came from the PAXgene miRNA kit for fixed scalp, the miRNeasy kit for PBMCs, and the RNeasy kit for mouse skin.

The CDR3 holds 15 amino acids from the cysteine to the phenylalanine. The sequence is cut down to CDR3 DNA, 45 bases in frame from base 1. V and J lose 7 bases and 4 bases, and a span of 14 bases separates them. From the germline V gene, CDR1 is MNHEY and CDR2 is SVGAGI. Libraries were prepared through the immunoSEQ multiplex PCR assay. To provide template for TCR sequencing, every sample had RNA extracted and reverse transcribed into cDNA. First-strand cDNA was synthesized with SuperScript III using a 2:1 mix of oligo-dT and random hexamers. A synthetic immune receptor repertoire was used to assess amplification bias, and residual bias was removed computationally. The published analysis was carried out like this. After raw reads were preprocessed to remove errors, the CDR3 was defined following IMGT conventions as running from the conserved cysteine to phenylalanine. Clonality was calculated as 1 minus Shannon entropy normalized by log2 of the number of productive unique TCRs. Whether each scalp clone was CD4 or CD8 was inferred by checking scalp TCRbeta sequences against the CD4 and CD8 repertoires from sorted blood. Entries here come from immuneACCESS through TCRdb and include only in-frame sequences with V and J called. Some clones fail to appear in such tables; in the studies checked, an unresolved V gene covers under half of the shortfall, and the cause of the remainder is unknown. Clonal size and the V and J genes are those of that table, whereas D and trimming came from the DNA. This sample has about 120,000 clones in its table, and roughly 68% of those were observed once. The top ten hold around 2.7% of the sample.

Points on this clone: Its antigen remains undetermined. Base qualities are not at hand, and no much larger clone is one base apart.

On the study overall, not on this receptor specifically: Scalp TCR repertoire analysis is complicated because resident alphabeta T cells in normal human skin are also sequenced, whereas mouse skin is dominated by gammadelta T cells. Compared with normal scalp, lesional scalp had higher clonality and more expanded CD8+ clones, particularly in alopecia totalis/universalis, a pattern that suggests antigenic drive. Shared TCR sequences between patients were less evident than in mice, which may be partly attributable to HLA diversity in the patient population.

After PBMCs were isolated by density centrifugation and stained for CD3, CD4 and CD8, a FACSAria was used to sort CD4+ and CD8+ T cells. Unaffected controls provided scalp biopsies and blood samples. Sequencing was performed on CD4+ T cells sorted from blood. The TCR sequence derives from a human donor in good health. This chain joins TRBV6-5 to TRBJ1-6; TRBD1 might be the D gene, on 6 matching bases. CDR3 loop: CASNPRTGYNSPLHF. The base sequence is TGTGCCAGCAACCCCCGAACAGGGTATAATTCACCCCTCCACTTT.